This record covers a single T cell receptor beta chain. This clonotype was seen a handful of times. Its recognized antigen is unknown. Per-base quality was not reported, and no clone a single base away is much larger than it. Systemically healthy Caucasian individuals from Russia, 39 in total and aged about 6 to 95 years, were included as donors. Each donor gave around 9.5 milliliters of peripheral blood, collected into EDTA-treated Vacutainer tubes. Ficoll-Paque density-gradient centrifugation was used to isolate PBMCs, with at least 6 million per sample. Trizol reagent was used to extract total RNA from PBMCs, with at least 6 micrograms per sample. The percentages of naive CD45RAhigh/CD27high T cells were determined by flow cytometry on a PBMC aliquot from every donor. The library relied on 5' RACE. A second PCR of about 7 to 12 cycles was run with a J-beta primer mix and a sample-barcoded 5' primer. Each TCR beta cDNA molecule received a unique molecular identifier from a template-switch 5' adaptor carrying 12 random nucleotides. Each sample yielded at least 2.5 million CDR3-containing paired-end reads. The Mint cDNA synthesis kit, primed by a TRBC-specific oligonucleotide, was used to synthesize first-strand cDNA from all RNA. After uracil-DNA glycosylase treatment, a first 18-cycle PCR used universal primers M1SS and BC2_uni_R on all cDNA. As for how the authors treated the data: For normalization, 1 million high-quality reads, each with a distinct molecular identifier, were randomly selected from each sample. Reads sharing molecular identifiers were discarded rather than binned into consensus sequences. MiTCR, run with a Q25 quality threshold and the strictest error-elimination algorithm, handled CDR3 identification, clonotype clustering and error correction. A nonparametric unseen species model with Euler transformation was used to estimate a lower bound on total TCR beta diversity. TCRdb trimmed the raw reads at Q25, called clones with MiXCR and kept productive beta chains. Every CDR3 protein is listed once, alongside the most common genes and DNA of its rows. TCRdb, not the authors, supplied the V and J calls. Counted in this sample were 1.5 million to 2 million distinct CDR3 sequences; around 42% of them appeared once. The ten most abundant clones make up roughly 23% of the sample.

CDR1 and CDR2 are read off the germline V gene as SQVTM and ANQGSEA. Measured from the cysteine to the phenylalanine, the CDR3 is 15 residues long. CDR3 DNA is the only sequence kept; it has 45 bases, read in frame from the first base. Trimming takes 2 bases off V and 3 bases off J; junction bases not matched to a gene: 6. This entry comes from a study of blood T cells in healthy people across ages (dated by TCRdb to about 2015). General notes on the study: In model experiments, roughly one uniquely barcoded TCR beta cDNA molecule per two T cells was captured by template switching. Using deep sequencing normalized with unique cDNA molecular identifiers, the study measured how TCR beta repertoire diversity changes with age. The donors were divided into four age groups: young (average about 15 years), middle-aged (about 39), aged (approximately 59) and long-lived (approximately 74). Donors of different ages were randomly distributed across sequencing lanes to avoid experimental bias. The study analyzed two additional independent replicas of 1 million unique cDNA reads from the same blood draw for two donors, one aged 18 to 30 and one aged 80 or older.

Paper-wide results and their limitations: Estimates of total diversity based on one million sequenced T cells were regarded as lower bounds and as underestimates. As age increased, observed TCR beta diversity per million T cells dropped in a roughly linear way, and a significant reduction was already evident by age 40. Compared with the aged group, more naive CD4+ T cells, fewer expanded clones and increased TCR diversity were shown by the long-lived group, suggesting age selection. Conclusive comparison of naive and antigen-experienced compartments was prevented by the profiling of bulk unsorted PBMCs. Observed TCR beta diversity correlated strongly with the percentage of naive T cells measured by flow cytometry. Because donor CMV infection status was unknown, age-related changes in expanded clonotypes were potentially confounded.

The sample was blood. The receptor was isolated from a human donor in good health. Here the chain combines TRBV29-1 and TRBJ2-7, and TRBD2 aligns with 11 junction nucleotides. This receptor carries the CDR3 CSVENPSGGFYEQYF. Here is the DNA: TGCAGCGTTGAAAATCCTAGCGGGGGGTTCTACGAGCAGTACTTC.